This T cell receptor (beta chain) was captured by sequencing in a study of blood T cell repertoires in COVID-19 (dated by TCRdb to the early 2020s). Describing the broader study: Samples covering the acute and convalescent phases of COVID-19 were provided by collaborators in the United States, Italy and Spain. The prospective study material was composed of cDNA or gDNA derived from T cells, B-cell-depleted T cells, or PBMCs. Subjects who had been exposed to COVID-19, were actively infected with it, or had recovered from it provided the deeply sampled blood TCRbeta repertoires that made up the dataset. The repertoires were released in a freely available public database meant as a resource for research on the immune response to SARS-CoV-2. The samples were drawn from the first 160 participants of the ongoing ImmuneRACE study and from over 950 subjects provided by 6 global collaborators. Sample metadata almost always included a de-identified subject ID, COVID-19 status, age in years and sex. HLA class I and class II types, where available, came from metadata supplied by the sample provider rather than from assay-based typing. Overall study results and their limits: How much clinical and demographic metadata was included differed by source and by participant, and the metadata was provided uncurated.

TCRbeta CDR3 regions were amplified from genomic DNA by means of the immunoSEQ Assay, a bias-controlled multiplex PCR. The original methods were these. The number of nucleated cells in each sample was estimated from the amplification of reference gene primers within the assay. To quantify the absolute abundance of each unique TCRbeta CDR3 rearrangement, sequence reads were collapsed and filtered. For each sample, productive Simpson clonality was calculated as the square root of Simpson's diversity index over productive rearrangements. Entries here come from immuneACCESS through TCRdb and include only in-frame sequences with V and J called. Some clones fail to appear in such tables; in the studies checked, an unresolved V gene covers under half of the shortfall, and the cause of the remainder is unknown. V and J calls and clone size are given by that table; D and trimming were obtained from the DNA. This sample holds 350,000 to 500,000 clones; 88% were observed only once. The ten largest clones add up to approximately 1.5% of the sample.

In the prospective study, participants were roughly 18 to 100 years old, resided in about two dozen geographic areas of the United States, and were enrolled through a virtual design. In the prospective study, cohorts were assigned on the basis of participant-reported clinical history obtained from a screening survey and a study questionnaire. Exposed participants were defined as having been in contact with someone with a PCR-confirmed or clinician-diagnosed COVID-19 case within 2 weeks of study entry. In the prospective study, whole blood, serum and a nasopharyngeal or oropharyngeal swab were collected from each participant by mobile phlebotomists. Additional blood draws and questionnaires over an approximately 2-month period could optionally be provided by prospective study participants. Prospective study blood samples were shipped either frozen or at room temperature before DNA extraction. On this clone: No antigen is known for it. Per-nucleotide qualities are absent, and no much larger clonotype sits a single base away.

The source material was PBMCs or T cells enriched from blood (not recorded which). The clonotype was recovered from a woman aged 18-29 years who had been exposed to COVID-19.

The CDR3 has the sequence CASSSPGLGGKGTGELFF. The nucleotide sequence reads as follows: TGTGCCAGCAGTTCCCCGGGCCTCGGGGGAAAGGGCACCGGGGAGCTGTTTTTT. Here the chain combines TRBV27 and TRBJ2-2; TRBD2 is perhaps the D gene, given 6 matching bases. CDR1 and CDR2, per the germline V gene (reference sequence), are MNHEY and SMNVEV. The CDR3 goes from the cysteine to the phenylalanine over 18 residues. This entry keeps only the CDR3 DNA: 54 bases, framed from base 1. V was cut back by 4 bases and J by 4 bases, leaving a gap of 22 bases between them.